In its sample, the clone carrying this TCR beta chain was seen once. The antigen is unknown. This entry is derived from a study of T cell responses to AZD1222 COVID-19 vaccine. Study context: Investigators merged groups given second doses at roughly 4 or roughly 12 weeks. Notes on the study in general: Nearly half of spike-specific TCRs reportedly target unmutated variant regions. Baseline serology detected seropositivity in only six AZD1222 recipients.

The table came from immunoSEQ multiplex PCR; TCRdb's copy has only in-frame clones and leaves some out. This sample has approximately 260,000 clones, with 85% to 95% found just once. This CDR3 comprises 14 residues. Germline loops: CDR1 SEHNR, CDR2 FQNEAQ (reference sequence). V shed 1 base and J shed 4 bases, with 10 bases lying between them. The V and J genes are TRBV7-9 and TRBJ1-2, with D uncertain. This sequence was found in an adult in good health. The specimen was peripheral blood, collected on day 0 of AZD1222 vaccination. The DNA for the CDR3 is TGTGCCAGCAGCTTAGAGTTGGTCTTCTATGGCTACACCTTC. Protein sequence: CASSLELVFYGYTF. Using reference TRBV7-9 and TRBJ1-2 for the parts outside the CDR3, the full variable domain is DTGVSQNPRHKITKRGQNVTFRCDPISEHNRLYWYRQTLGQGPEFLTYFQNEAQLEKSRLLSDRFSAERPKGSFSTLEIQRTEQGDSAMYLCASSLELVFYGYTFGSGTRLTVV.